This T cell receptor (beta chain) was identified during a study of cytomegalovirus exposure and HLA in healthy donors. The germline V gene encodes CDR1 ENHRY and CDR2 SYGVKD. The length of the CDR3 is 12 residues. V was clipped by 3 bases and J by 10 bases, with 12 bases between them. PCR used 60 Vbeta primers and 13 Jbeta primers. Assay: immunoSEQ multiplex PCR; the TCRdb copy retains only in-frame clones and omits some. The table lists under 200,000 clones, almost 80% of them singletons, with roughly 1.3% in the top ten. The chain carries TRBV10-3 and TRBJ1-2; D gene uncertain. Sample: PBMCs. This clonotype was sampled from a woman between 45 and 60 years old in good health and CMV-seronegative. This CDR3 reads CAISERAESYTF. CDR3 sequence (DNA): TGTGCCATCAGTGAAAGAGCGGAATCCTACACCTTC.